What follows are 23 T cell receptor beta chains derived from one specimen sequenced in a study of shared clonotypes between healthy human individuals. The table came from immunoSEQ multiplex PCR; TCRdb's copy has only in-frame clones and leaves some out. The sample lists approximately 980,000 clones; around three quarters were seen once. What was sequenced was memory CD4+ T cells sorted from blood. Subset denoted: CD45RA-negative fraction. The receptors were gathered from a young man in good health.

This chain joins TRBV9 and TRBJ2-1; D unclear. Trimming cost V 4 bases and J 8 bases, with 10 bases left between them. The germline CDR1 and CDR2 sequences are SGDLS and YYNGEE. This CDR3 has 12 amino acids. The CDR3 DNA sequence: TGTGCCAGCAGCTCAGCAGGTGATGAGCAGTTCTTC. Translating it yields CASSSAGDEQFF. Based on the CDR3 plus reference TRBV9 and TRBJ2-1, the full variable domain is DSGVTQTPKHLITATGQRVTLRCSPRSGDLSVYWYQQSLDQGLQFLIQYYNGEERAKGNILERFSAQQFPDLHSELNLSSLELGDSALYFCASSSAGDEQFFGPGTRLTVL.

The V gene is TRBV5-1, the J gene TRBJ2-6; D gene unclear. The CDR3 is made up of 15 amino acids. V was clipped by 0 bases and J by 2 bases, with 6 bases between them. The germline V gene has CDR1 SGHRS and CDR2 YFSETQ. CDR3 DNA: TGCGCCAGCAGCTTGGCCCCGGCTGGGGCCAACGTCCTGACTTTC. Encoded protein: CASSLAPAGANVLTF.

Of note for this clone: A far larger clone is just one base off, so this is likely a read error. The chain recombines TRBV6-5 with TRBJ2-3; the match to TRBD2 covers 8 bases. In germline, CDR1 is MNHEY, CDR2 SVGAGI. With 6 bases clipped from V and 1 base from J, the junction kept 3 bases outside the gene matches. This CDR3 has 14 residues. The CDR3 here is CASSQAGGTDTQYF. The CDR3 DNA is TGTGCCAGCAGCCAAGCGGGGGGCACAGATACGCAGTATTTT.

V is TRBV6-1 and J is TRBJ2-5, with unresolved D. The CDR3 runs to 14 residues. The ends were cut back, 6 bases at V and 5 bases at J, with 16 bases in the middle. Germline lookup yields CDR1 MNHNS and CDR2 SASEGT. The CDR3 DNA reads as TGTGCCAGCAGACAGACCCAAGGTGGGGAGACCCAGTACTTC. Its protein is CASRQTQGGETQYF.

V is TRBV2 and J is TRBJ2-2; no reliable D call. Germline V gives CDR1 SNHLY, CDR2 FYNNEI. Trimming pared 8 bases from V and 6 bases from J, leaving 16 bases between. The CDR3 is 14 amino acids. The CDR3 sequence is CASDMGGISGELFF. The DNA of the CDR3 is TGTGCCAGCGATATGGGCGGAATCTCCGGGGAGCTGTTTTTT. Looking up the rest from reference TRBV2 and TRBJ2-2 gives the full variable domain: EPEVTQTPSHQVTQMGQEVILRCVPISNHLYFYWYRQILGQKVEFLVSFYNNEISEKSEIFDDQFSVERPDGSNFTLKIRSTKLEDSAMYFCASDMGGISGELFFGEGSRLTVL.

The chain carries TRBV27 and TRBJ1-1; 9 nucleotides agree with TRBD1. This CDR3 contains 15 residues. In germline, CDR1 is MNHEY, CDR2 SMNVEV (reference sequence). The ends lost 5 bases at V and 2 bases at J; junction bases unmatched: 6. CDR3 sequence: CASSRTGVVNTEAFF. The CDR3 DNA sequence: TGTGCCAGCAGTCGGACAGGGGTGGTTAACACTGAAGCTTTCTTT.

This chain joins TRBV28 and TRBJ1-2, with no clear D. CDR3 size: 15 residues. The germline V and J ends were trimmed by 5 bases and 2 bases, with 15 bases remaining between them. Germline V gene sequence: CDR1 MDHEN, CDR2 SYDVKM. CDR3 amino acids: CASSPSYSKNYGYTF. CDR3 in DNA: TGTGCCAGCAGTCCTTCCTATTCGAAGAACTATGGCTACACCTTC.

The chain has TRBV19 and TRBJ1-2; D is undetermined. With 7 bases removed from V and 1 base from J, the gap between germline ends came to 10 bases. This CDR3 is built from 13 residues. CDR1 is LNHDA, CDR2 SQIVND, per germline (reference sequence). CDR3 bases: TGTGCCAGTATAGGGCCAATTAACTATGGCTACACCTTC. It specifies CASIGPINYGYTF. The complete variable domain, with remaining parts taken from reference TRBV19 and TRBJ1-2, reads DGGITQSPKYLFRKEGQNVTLSCEQNLNHDAMYWYRQDPGQGLRLIYYSQIVNDFQKGDIAEGYSVSREKKESFPLTVTSAQKNPTAFYLCASIGPINYGYTFGSGTRLTVV.

This clone was detected once. The chain joins TRBV19 to TRBJ2-4; the D gene is possibly TRBD2 (6 bases). V dropped 5 bases and J dropped 0 bases, with 23 bases sitting between them. CDR1 is LNHDA, CDR2 SQIVND, per germline (reference sequence). The CDR3 is 19 residues long. DNA for the CDR3: TGTGCCAGTAGTGCGCCACTAGCCACGAGACAGATAGCCAAAAACATTCAGTACTTC. Its translation is CASSAPLATRQIAKNIQYF.

This clone appeared a few times. This chain links TRBV27 with TRBJ1-2, with D unclear. The CDR3 extends over 13 amino acids. The germline V gene has CDR1 MNHEY and CDR2 SMNVEV (reference sequence). V was clipped by 4 bases and J by 3 bases, with 9 bases between them. CDR3 in amino acids: CASSSLLDYGYTF. The CDR3 DNA reads as TGTGCCAGCAGTTCCTTATTGGACTATGGCTACACCTTC.

This chain connects TRBV19 to TRBJ2-5; a possible D gene is TRBD1 (6 bases). This CDR3 has 13 residues. The V and J ends lost 5 bases and 2 bases respectively, with 9 bases between them. Germline values: CDR1 LNHDA, CDR2 SQIVND (reference sequence). The CDR3 reads CASSSRGQETQYF. The CDR3 coding sequence is TGTGCCAGTAGTTCCAGGGGACAAGAGACCCAGTACTTC. Drawing the rest from reference TRBV19 and TRBJ2-5, the complete variable domain is DGGITQSPKYLFRKEGQNVTLSCEQNLNHDAMYWYRQDPGQGLRLIYYSQIVNDFQKGDIAEGYSVSREKKESFPLTVTSAQKNPTAFYLCASSSRGQETQYFGPGTRLLVL.

The chain has TRBV7-6 and TRBJ1-5, with 8 positions matching TRBD1. J gave up 6 bases and V 4 bases, and 5 bases lay outside the gene matches. Germline V lookup: CDR1 SGHVS, CDR2 FNYEAQ. This CDR3 spans 14 amino acids. The CDR3 loop is CASSSDRGRQPQHF. CDR3 nucleotides: TGTGCCAGCAGCTCCGACAGGGGACGTCAGCCCCAGCATTTT.

The V call is TRBV6-5, the J call TRBJ1-5, with TRBD1 matching over 10 bases. The length of the CDR3 is 13 residues. The V and J ends lost 5 bases and 6 bases, in that order; junction bases with no gene match: 1. Germline CDR1 MNHEY, CDR2 SVGAGI. CDR3: CASSGTGAQPQHF. DNA of the CDR3: TGTGCCAGCAGTGGGACAGGGGCTCAGCCCCAGCATTTT.

This clone was picked up a small number of times. The rearrangement uses TRBV19 and TRBJ1-2, with TRBD1 matching over 7 bases. CDR1 LNHDA and CDR2 SQIVND come from the germline V gene (reference sequence). The CDR3 is made up of 14 amino acids. The J segment lost 6 bases and the V segment lost 3 bases, leaving 7 bases of the junction unmatched. The CDR3: CASSIRGQPDGYTF. The CDR3 DNA sequence: TGTGCCAGTAGTATTAGGGGACAGCCCGATGGCTACACCTTC.

As regards this clone: The same CDR3 also results from other DNA sequences found in this sample. The chain carries TRBV7-2 and TRBJ2-7; tentative D call: TRBD1 (5 bases). V was pared by 1 base and J by 6 bases, with 10 bases between. The CDR3 has 13 amino acids. The germline V gene has CDR1 SGHTA and CDR2 FQGNSA. The DNA for the CDR3 is TGTGCCAGCAGCTTAGTCGCAGGGTTCGAGCAGTACTTC. Protein: CASSLVAGFEQYF.

The chain employs TRBV10-3 and TRBJ2-3; TRBD2 is a possible D gene (6 bases). The CDR3 length is 14 residues. CDR1 ENHRY and CDR2 SYGVKD come from the germline V gene. V was shortened by 4 bases and J by 1 base, with 9 bases between the two germline ends. In DNA form, the CDR3 reads TGTGCCATCAGTGGACTAGTCGGCACAGATACGCAGTATTTT. Its protein is CAISGLVGTDTQYF.

The chain links TRBV27 to TRBJ2-2; D remains ambiguous. The CDR3 contains 13 residues. With 1 base removed from V and 3 bases from J, the gap between germline ends came to 3 bases. Germline V lookup: CDR1 MNHEY, CDR2 SMNVEV (reference sequence). Here the CDR3 DNA reads TGTGCCAGCAGTTTATATTACACCGGGGAGCTGTTTTTT. It specifies CASSLYYTGELFF.

The chain uses TRBV5-8 and TRBJ2-5, with D uncertain. The CDR3 has 11 amino acids. Trimming cost V 1 base and J 4 bases, with 2 bases left between them. Looked up from germline, CDR1 is SGHTS and CDR2 is YDEGEE. CDR3 loop: CASSLLETQYF. For the CDR3, the DNA is TGTGCCAGCAGCTTGTTAGAGACCCAGTACTTC.

As regards this clone: The same CDR3 can be traced to other DNA sequences in this sample. The V gene is TRBV20-1, the J gene TRBJ2-7, with unresolved D. V shed 3 bases and J shed 0 bases, with 3 bases lying between them. The CDR3 spans 11 residues. Germline CDR1 and CDR2: DFQATT and SNEGSKA (reference sequence). CDR3 in amino acids: CSASLSYEQYF. In DNA, the CDR3 is TGCAGTGCTAGCCTCTCCTACGAGCAGTACTTC.

The chain has TRBV9 and TRBJ1-3; D is perhaps TRBD1 (6 bases). V gave up 4 bases and J gave up 5 bases, with 19 bases separating them. Germline CDR1 reads SGDLS; CDR2 reads YYNGEE. The CDR3 loop spans 16 amino acids. Written as DNA, the CDR3 is TGTGCCAGCAGCTTATTAACAGGGATGGATAGAAACACCATATATTTT. This translates into CASSLLTGMDRNTIYF.

Worth noting for this clone: The same CDR3 arises from other DNA sequences in this sample as well. The genes are TRBV20-1 and TRBJ2-5; D not certain. This CDR3 is built from 10 residues. V was shortened by 5 bases and J by 4 bases, with 5 bases between the two germline ends. Germline lookup yields CDR1 DFQATT and CDR2 SNEGSKA (reference sequence). The CDR3 loop is CSAGRETQYF. CDR3 sequence (DNA): TGCAGTGCTGGTCGAGAGACCCAGTACTTC.

For this clone: Other DNA sequences within the sample encode an identical CDR3. The J gene is TRBJ2-7, the V gene TRBV19, with D perhaps matching TRBD2 (6 bases). The germline gives CDR1 LNHDA, CDR2 SQIVND (reference sequence). The CDR3 is 13 amino acids. The germline V and J ends were trimmed by 5 bases and 2 bases, with 10 bases remaining between them. CDR3 sequence: CASSLGGPYEQYF. CDR3 nucleotide sequence: TGTGCCAGTAGTTTGGGGGGACCCTACGAGCAGTACTTC.

This chain uses TRBV5-6 with TRBJ1-2, with unresolved D. This CDR3 contains 13 residues. Trimming cost V 0 bases and J 8 bases, with 11 bases left between them. Germline assignment: CDR1 SGHDT and CDR2 YYEEEE. DNA of the CDR3: TGTGCCAGCAGCTTGGCCGCGGGCGCGGGCTACACCTTC. Amino acid sequence: CASSLAAGAGYTF.